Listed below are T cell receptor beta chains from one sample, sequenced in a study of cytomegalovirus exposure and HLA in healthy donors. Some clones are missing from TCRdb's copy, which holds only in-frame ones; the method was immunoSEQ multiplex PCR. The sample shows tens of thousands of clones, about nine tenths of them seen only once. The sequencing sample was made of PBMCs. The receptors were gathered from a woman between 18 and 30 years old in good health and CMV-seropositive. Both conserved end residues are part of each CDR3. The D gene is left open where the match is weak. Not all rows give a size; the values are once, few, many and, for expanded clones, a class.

CASSPRASGVETQYF TGTGCCAGCTCACCAAGGGCTAGCGGGGTCGAGACCCAGTACTTC . TRBJ2-5 TRBD2 TRBV18
CASGPWGQGNGYTF TGTGCCAGTGGACCATGGGGACAGGGGAATGGCTACACCTTC once TRBJ1-2 TRBD1 TRBV19
CASSEGTANQPQHF TGCGCCAGCAGCGAAGGGACAGCCAATCAGCCCCAGCATTTT once TRBJ1-5 TRBD1 TRBV5-1
CASSFGDREAFF TGCGCCAGCAGCTTTGGGGACAGAGAAGCTTTCTTT . TRBJ1-1 TRBD1 TRBV5-1
CASSLRQGLAEAFF TGTGCCAGCAGCTTAAGACAGGGGCTCGCTGAAGCTTTCTTT . TRBJ1-1 TRBD1 TRBV7-2
CASRYRVGSPLHF TGTGCCAGCAGATACAGGGTCGGTTCACCCCTCCACTTT . TRBJ1-6 . TRBV6-1
CALGRDSDSPNYGYTF TGTGCCTTGGGACGGGACAGCGACTCCCCTAACTATGGCTACACCTTC . TRBJ1-2 TRBD1 TRBV30
CASSLLASYEQYF TGTGCCAGCAGTCTGCTAGCATCCTACGAGCAGTACTTC . TRBJ2-7 . TRBV27
CASSERGRNTEAFF TGTGCCAGCAGTGAACGGGGTAGAAACACTGAAGCTTTCTTT . TRBJ1-1 . TRBV6-1
CASSKAPGTYTGELFF TGTGCCAGCAGCAAAGCACCCGGGACTTACACCGGGGAGCTGTTTTTT . TRBJ2-2 . TRBV7-8
CASSRTGGVSGNTIYF TGTGCCAGCAGCCGGACAGGGGGCGTCTCTGGAAACACCATATATTTT . TRBJ1-3 TRBD1 TRBV28
CASSLPSGGTDTQYF TGCGCCAGCAGCTTGCCTAGCGGGGGCACAGATACGCAGTATTTT . TRBJ2-3 TRBD2 TRBV5-1
CASRSQGQAQAPQHF TGTGCCAGCAGATCCCAGGGACAGGCCCAAGCGCCCCAGCATTTT . TRBJ1-5 TRBD1 TRBV6-1
CASSELLEGGPQIYEQYF TGTGCCAGCAGTGAGTTGCTCGAGGGAGGCCCGCAGATCTACGAGCAGTACTTC . TRBJ2-7 . TRBV6-4
CASSFRGNTEAFF TGTGCCAGCAGCTTCCGAGGGAACACTGAAGCTTTCTTT . TRBJ1-1 . TRBV7-3
CASSIAAGATEAFF TGTGCCAGTAGTATAGCGGCAGGGGCCACTGAAGCTTTCTTT few TRBJ1-1 . TRBV19
CASSYSGGNYGYTF TGTGCCAGCAGTTATTCGGGGGGGAACTATGGCTACACCTTC . TRBJ1-2 . TRBV6-1
CASSVGGENEQFF TGTGCCAGCAGCGTAGGGGGCGAAAATGAGCAGTTCTTC . TRBJ2-1 . TRBV9
CAWRGRLYTDTQYF TGTGCCTGGAGAGGGAGGCTATACACAGATACGCAGTATTTT . TRBJ2-3 . TRBV30
CASSRDRDTLYTF TGTGCCAGCAGCCGGGACAGGGATACGTTATACACCTTC . TRBJ1-2 TRBD1 TRBV27
CSVESHLWTGNGETQYF TGCAGCGTTGAAAGCCACCTGTGGACAGGGAATGGTGAGACCCAGTACTTC . TRBJ2-5 TRBD1 TRBV29-1
CASSLQNTGELFF TGTGCCAGCAGTTTACAGAACACCGGGGAGCTGTTTTTT . TRBJ2-2 . TRBV28
CASIPNRANSPLHF TGTGCCAGCATCCCGAACAGGGCTAATTCACCCCTCCACTTT . TRBJ1-6 . TRBV11-2
CASSDSSYEQYF TGTGCCAGCAGTGACAGTTCGTACGAGCAGTACTTC . TRBJ2-7 . TRBV6-1
CASSAKGGTDTQYF TGTGCCAGCAGTGCCAAGGGGGGCACAGATACGCAGTATTTT . TRBJ2-3 . TRBV27
CASSSAYEQYF TGTGCCAGCAGTTCCGCCTACGAGCAGTACTTC . TRBJ2-7 . TRBV6-6
CASSLLKRGGPYEQFF TGTGCCAGCAGTTTACTTAAGCGGGGGGGCCCTTATGAGCAGTTCTTC . TRBJ2-1 TRBD2 TRBV28
CASTRQGFEAFF TGTGCCAGCACTAGACAGGGGTTTGAAGCTTTCTTT . TRBJ1-1 TRBD1 TRBV19
CASRSPGQGRAFF TGTGCCAGCAGGTCACCGGGACAGGGCAGAGCTTTCTTT once TRBJ1-1 TRBD1 TRBV6-6
CASSYVLRAHNEQFF TGTGCCAGCAGTTACGTACTTCGAGCCCACAATGAGCAGTTCTTC . TRBJ2-1 . TRBV6-5
CASSLSRVTLAKNIQYF TGTGCCAGCAGCCTTTCCAGGGTGACGCTAGCCAAAAACATTCAGTACTTC . TRBJ2-4 . TRBV28
CASSEELNSPLHF TGTGCCAGCAGTGAAGAGCTGAATTCACCCCTCCACTTT . TRBJ1-6 . TRBV6-1
CASSPSRVQGANTEAFF TGTGCCAGCAGCCCCTCAAGGGTACAGGGGGCGAACACTGAAGCTTTCTTT . TRBJ1-1 TRBD1 TRBV4-2
CASSYDTGSGNTIYF TGTGCCAGCAGTTACGACACAGGGTCCGGAAACACCATATATTTT once TRBJ1-3 . TRBV6-5
CASSQSRSGELFF TGTGCCAGCAGCCAATCCCGCAGTGGGGAGCTGTTTTTT . TRBJ2-2 . TRBV11-2
CASSFSGGNTDTQYF TGTGCCAGCAGCTTTAGCGGGGGGAACACAGATACGCAGTATTTT . TRBJ2-3 TRBD2 TRBV7-2
CASSDLARRLSQETQYF TGTGCCAGCAGTGACTTGGCCAGGAGGTTGTCCCAAGAGACCCAGTACTTC . TRBJ2-5 . TRBV6-1
CASSFPGQGAHEQFF TGTGCCAGCAGTTTCCCGGGACAGGGGGCCCATGAGCAGTTCTTC . TRBJ2-1 TRBD1 TRBV28
CASSFALGRDTEAFF TGTGCCAGCAGTTTCGCTTTGGGCAGGGACACTGAAGCTTTCTTT once TRBJ1-1 . TRBV7-9
CASSYALTGLLTPLHF TGTGCCAGCAGTTACGCCTTAACAGGGCTTCTGACACCCCTCCACTTT . TRBJ1-6 . TRBV6-5
CASSSTGGSGYNEQFF TGCGCCAGCAGCTCGACAGGGGGCTCAGGATACAATGAGCAGTTCTTC . TRBJ2-1 TRBD1 TRBV5-1
CASSQGGGYNSPLHF TGCGCCAGCAGCCAGGGAGGGGGCTATAATTCACCCCTCCACTTT . TRBJ1-6 . TRBV4-3
CASSGDGLSGGAGQETQYF TGTGCCAGCAGCGGGGACGGACTAAGCGGGGGGGCGGGCCAAGAGACCCAGTACTTC . TRBJ2-5 TRBD2 TRBV7-6
CASSPGRPPDTQYF TGTGCCAGCAGCCCGGGGAGACCCCCAGATACGCAGTATTTT once TRBJ2-3 . TRBV7-3
CASSLRRGRSNEQFF TGTGCCAGCAGTTTACGCCGGGGTCGGTCCAATGAGCAGTTCTTC . TRBJ2-1 . TRBV28
CATRDSLNEKLFF TGTGCCACCAGGGACAGCCTCAATGAAAAACTGTTTTTT . TRBJ1-4 TRBD1 TRBV10-3
CASSQDRGVEKLFF TGCGCCAGCAGCCAGGACAGGGGCGTTGAAAAACTGTTTTTT . TRBJ1-4 TRBD1 TRBV5-1
CASSLWGEDTEAFF TGTGCCAGCAGCTTATGGGGGGAAGACACTGAAGCTTTCTTT . TRBJ1-1 . TRBV7-3
CASSFRTGGLGTEAFF TGTGCCAGCAGCTTTCGGACAGGGGGACTGGGCACTGAAGCTTTCTTT . TRBJ1-1 TRBD1 TRBV7-2
CASSLRTGVGNSPLHF TGTGCCAGCAGTTTAAGGACAGGGGTGGGCAATTCACCCCTCCACTTT . TRBJ1-6 TRBD1 TRBV27
CASSQRALTAGVTEAFF TGTGCCAGCAGCCAGAGGGCCTTGACGGCAGGGGTTACTGAAGCTTTCTTT . TRBJ1-1 . TRBV7-9
CASGQGGYGYTF TGTGCCAGCGGCCAGGGAGGCTATGGCTACACCTTC . TRBJ1-2 . TRBV27
CASRYGESTEAFF TGTGCCAGTAGGTATGGGGAGAGCACTGAAGCTTTCTTT . TRBJ1-1 . TRBV19
CASSYHGGNSPLHF TGTGCCAGCTCCTACCACGGGGGAAATTCACCCCTCCACTTT . TRBJ1-6 . TRBV5-6